This record concerns one TCR beta chain sequence. This sample was included in a study of shared clonotypes between healthy human individuals. Some 30,000 T cell genomes, or roughly 200 ng DNA, went into the sorted-subset replicate PCRs. Using immunoSEQ multiplex PCR, the repertoire was profiled, and TCRdb retains in-frame clones only, with some absent. The sample has 2.5 million or so clones, approximately 92% seen once. CDR1 is MGHDK, CDR2 SYGVNS, per germline. Trimming removed 6 bases from V and 0 bases from J, with 15 bases in between. The CDR3 length is 16 residues. The sequence derives from a young man in good health. This sequence joins TRBV25-1 and TRBJ1-3, with D hard to call. Source material: naive CD4+ T cells sorted from blood. Stated subset: CD45RA+ positively selected. CDR3 in amino acids: CASSPSGLSSGNTIYF. The CDR3 DNA follows: TGTGCCAGCAGCCCAAGCGGACTCAGCTCTGGAAACACCATATATTTT. Full variable domain (remainder filled in from reference TRBV25-1 and TRBJ1-3): EADIYQTPRYLVIGTGKKITLECSQTMGHDKMYWYQQDPGMELHLIHYSYGVNSTEKGDLSSESTVSRIRTEHFPLTLESARPSHTSQYLCASSPSGLSSGNTIYFGEGSWLTVV.